This is a list of T cell receptor beta chains from one sample in a study of blood T cells in healthy people across ages. TCRdb called the 5' RACE reads again in MiXCR, with one record for every CDR3 protein. The sample records hundreds of thousands of distinct CDR3 sequences, around 49% being singletons. Sequencing used blood. The receptor source for this set is a woman between 55 and 75 years old in good health. CDR3s leave out the opening cysteine and the closing phenylalanine or tryptophan. The order of the fields is V gene, clone size, J gene, CDR3 protein. The size entry is marked missing in some rows and otherwise reads once, few, many or a size class.

TRBV7-2,few,TRBJ2-3,ASAETRGDTQY
TRBV5-1,many,TRBJ2-7,ASSLAGYSYEQY
TRBV20-1,.,TRBJ2-1,SAPAGDSYNEQF
TRBV29-1,.,TRBJ1-2,SVEDRGRPYGYT
TRBV12-5,.,TRBJ2-7,ASGIPGEQY
TRBV5-1,many,TRBJ2-7,ASSKTEAAYEQY
TRBV4-2,.,TRBJ2-5,ASSQEASSGRLWFEQY
TRBV20-1,.,TRBJ1-2,SAAGQGRLIGGYT
TRBV29-1,.,TRBJ2-1,SVVGGKSSYNEQF
TRBV7-3,.,TRBJ2-1,ASSLVGTSSYNEQF
TRBV7-2,few,TRBJ2-7,ASSLGPGGEYEQY
TRBV2,.,TRBJ1-5,ASSEGGQSGQPQH
TRBV15,few,TRBJ2-7,ATSRDGDGSYEQY
TRBV20-1,.,TRBJ1-2,SAQEGGARGYT
TRBV7-9,few,TRBJ2-3,ASSLDDSGRPPDTQY
TRBV4-2,.,TRBJ2-2,ASSPKPQLNTGELF
TRBV29-1,.,TRBJ1-4,SVLRGGEKLF
TRBV4-2,few,TRBJ2-1,ASSQVAGNEQF
TRBV7-2,few,TRBJ2-1,ASSIGTSTQQF
TRBV28,.,TRBJ2-1,ASSLTSEGNEQF
TRBV6-2/TRBV6-3,.,TRBJ2-1,ASRKGGSSNEQF
TRBV10-3,.,TRBJ1-2,AISESPNGYT
TRBV7-9,.,TRBJ1-2,ASSQGAGSDYGYT